A selection of T cell receptor beta chains follows, all from one sample in a study of blood T cell repertoires in COVID-19. Profiling relied on immunoSEQ multiplex PCR, and the TCRdb table lists in-frame clones only, not all of them. Counted here are 55,000 to 80,000 clones, around 87% occurring once; the ten biggest clones make up around 2.5%. The material sequenced was peripheral blood. The receptors originated from a man over 45 with acute or convalescent COVID-19. Both conserved end residues are part of each CDR3. A D gene is named only where the DNA matches it firmly. A row's size may be missing; if present it is once, few, many or a size class.

D: TRBD1
size: .
J: TRBJ2-7
V: TRBV6-1
CDR3: CASSESIGDRGSEQYF
DNA: TGTGCCAGCAGTGAAAGCATCGGGGACAGGGGGTCCGAGCAGTACTTC

D: TRBD2
size: once
J: TRBJ2-3
V: TRBV19
CDR3: CASRAGSTDTQYF
DNA: TGTGCCAGCCGAGCGGGAAGCACAGATACGCAGTATTTT

D: .
size: .
J: TRBJ2-1
V: TRBV5-1
CDR3: CASSLTRLNEQFF
DNA: TGCGCCAGCAGCTTGACGCGTCTCAATGAGCAGTTCTTC

D: TRBD1
size: few
J: TRBJ1-2
V: TRBV5-1
CDR3: CASSSLDRGGGYTF
DNA: TGCGCCAGCAGCTCACTCGACAGGGGCGGTGGCTACACCTTC

D: TRBD2
size: .
J: TRBJ2-5
V: TRBV15
CDR3: CATSSPEREFETQYF
DNA: TGTGCCACCAGCAGCCCCGAGCGGGAGTTTGAGACCCAGTACTTC

D: .
size: .
J: TRBJ1-2
V: TRBV7-2
CDR3: CASSLNRAGAFGYTF
DNA: TGTGCCAGCAGCTTAAATCGAGCGGGGGCTTTCGGCTACACCTTC

D: TRBD2
size: .
J: TRBJ2-3
V: TRBV2
CDR3: CASSPTLGLAGTTDTQYF
DNA: TGTGCCAGCAGTCCTACCCTCGGACTAGCGGGGACCACAGATACGCAGTATTTT

D: TRBD1
size: once
J: TRBJ2-7
V: TRBV28
CDR3: CASSSPGQGQYEQYF
DNA: TGTGCCAGCAGTTCCCCGGGACAGGGTCAGTACGAGCAGTACTTC

D: TRBD2
size: .
J: TRBJ2-5
V: TRBV24-1
CDR3: CATSDKAPGLAGWETQYF
DNA: TGTGCCACCAGTGACAAAGCTCCGGGACTAGCGGGATGGGAGACCCAGTACTTC

D: .
size: .
J: TRBJ2-5
V: TRBV11-2
CDR3: CASSFLWRDEETQYF
DNA: TGTGCCAGCAGCTTCCTCTGGAGGGACGAAGAGACCCAGTACTTC

D: .
size: .
J: TRBJ2-1
V: TRBV4-3
CDR3: CASSHLGRGEDEQFF
DNA: TGCGCCAGCAGCCACTTGGGCCGCGGGGAGGATGAGCAGTTCTTC

D: .
size: .
J: TRBJ2-3
V: TRBV24-1
CDR3: CATSDPKSTDTQYF
DNA: TGTGCCACCAGTGACCCAAAAAGCACAGATACGCAGTATTTT

D: .
size: .
J: TRBJ1-2
V: TRBV28
CDR3: CASSLEGRDYGYTF
DNA: TGTGCCAGCAGTTTAGAGGGGAGGGACTATGGCTACACCTTC

D: TRBD2
size: .
J: TRBJ2-1
V: TRBV10-1
CDR3: CASSEGIAGPYNEQFF
DNA: TGCGCCAGCAGTGAAGGGATAGCGGGTCCTTACAATGAGCAGTTCTTC

D: TRBD1
size: .
J: TRBJ2-2
V: TRBV28
CDR3: CASSSAQGPGELFF
DNA: TGTGCCAGCAGCTCAGCACAGGGGCCCGGGGAGCTGTTTTTT

D: TRBD1
size: .
J: TRBJ1-2
V: TRBV27
CDR3: CASSSPDRVGDYGYTF
DNA: TGTGCCAGCAGTTCCCCCGACAGGGTGGGGGACTATGGCTACACCTTC

D: TRBD1
size: .
J: TRBJ1-2
V: TRBV28
CDR3: CASSPGGLDANYGYTF
DNA: TGTGCCAGCAGCCCAGGGGGTCTGGACGCTAACTATGGCTACACCTTC

D: .
size: .
J: TRBJ2-1
V: TRBV7-2
CDR3: CASSLTRARDNEQFF
DNA: TGTGCCAGCAGCTTAACGCGGGCGCGGGACAATGAGCAGTTCTTC

D: TRBD2
size: .
J: TRBJ2-7
V: TRBV20-1
CDR3: CSASGLEREIYEQYF
DNA: TGCAGTGCTAGTGGTTTGGAGCGGGAGATTTACGAGCAGTACTTC

D: TRBD2
size: .
J: TRBJ2-2
V: TRBV9
CDR3: CASSVGGGSSAGELFF
DNA: TGTGCCAGCAGCGTAGGTGGCGGGAGTAGCGCCGGGGAGCTGTTTTTT

D: .
size: .
J: TRBJ2-1
V: TRBV24-1
CDR3: CATSDLRQEEFF
DNA: TGTGCCACCAGTGATCTTAGACAGGAGGAGTTCTTC

D: TRBD2
size: once
J: TRBJ2-3
V: TRBV6-4
CDR3: CASSEASGADTQYF
DNA: TGTGCCAGCAGTGAGGCTAGCGGGGCAGATACGCAGTATTTT

D: .
size: .
J: TRBJ1-5
V: TRBV19
CDR3: CASSTLSGVGQPQHF
DNA: TGTGCCAGTAGTACTTTGTCGGGAGTCGGGCAGCCCCAGCATTTT

D: .
size: .
J: TRBJ1-2
V: TRBV6-2/TRBV6-3
CDR3: CASSYSRDKGDYGYTF
DNA: TGTGCCAGCAGTTACTCGAGGGACAAAGGGGACTATGGCTACACCTTC

D: .
size: .
J: TRBJ1-1
V: TRBV6-2/TRBV6-3
CDR3: CASSYLGGGGTEAFF
DNA: TGTGCCAGCAGTTACTTGGGAGGAGGTGGCACTGAAGCTTTCTTT

D: TRBD1
size: .
J: TRBJ2-4
V: TRBV28
CDR3: CASSPVRGLAKNIQYF
DNA: TGTGCCAGCAGCCCCGTCAGGGGGTTAGCCAAAAACATTCAGTACTTC

D: .
size: .
J: TRBJ1-2
V: TRBV5-4
CDR3: CASSLGSGAVRYGYTF
DNA: TGTGCCAGCAGCTTGGGATCTGGGGCAGTCCGCTATGGCTACACCTTC